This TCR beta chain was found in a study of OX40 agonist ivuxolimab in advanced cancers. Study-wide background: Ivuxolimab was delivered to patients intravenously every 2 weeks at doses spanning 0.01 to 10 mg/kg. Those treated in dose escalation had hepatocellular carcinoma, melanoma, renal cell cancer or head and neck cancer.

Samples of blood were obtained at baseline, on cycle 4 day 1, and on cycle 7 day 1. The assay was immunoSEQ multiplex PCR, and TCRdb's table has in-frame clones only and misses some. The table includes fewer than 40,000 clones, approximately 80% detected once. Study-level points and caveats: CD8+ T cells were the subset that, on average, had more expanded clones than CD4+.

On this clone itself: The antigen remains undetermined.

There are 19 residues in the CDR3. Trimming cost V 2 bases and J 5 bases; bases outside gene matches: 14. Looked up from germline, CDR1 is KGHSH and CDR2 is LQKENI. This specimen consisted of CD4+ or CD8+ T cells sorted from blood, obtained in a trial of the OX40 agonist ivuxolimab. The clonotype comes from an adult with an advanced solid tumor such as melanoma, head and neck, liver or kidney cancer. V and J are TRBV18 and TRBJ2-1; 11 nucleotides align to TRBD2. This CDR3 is CASSPSLVAGGFGDNEQFF. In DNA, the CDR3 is TGTGCCAGCTCACCATCCCTGGTAGCGGGAGGGTTCGGAGACAATGAGCAGTTCTTC.